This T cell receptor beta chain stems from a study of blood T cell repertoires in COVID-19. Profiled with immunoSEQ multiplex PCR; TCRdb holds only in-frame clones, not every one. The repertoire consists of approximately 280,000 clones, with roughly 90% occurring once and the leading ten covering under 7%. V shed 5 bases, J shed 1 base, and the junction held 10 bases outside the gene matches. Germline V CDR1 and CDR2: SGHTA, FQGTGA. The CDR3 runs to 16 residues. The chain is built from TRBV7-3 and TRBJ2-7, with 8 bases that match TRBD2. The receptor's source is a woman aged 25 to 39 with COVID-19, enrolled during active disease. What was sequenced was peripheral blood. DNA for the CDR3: TGTGCCAGCAGCCGCAGAGCGGGAGCCCCTTCCTACGAGCAGTACTTC. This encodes CASSRRAGAPSYEQYF.